Sequencing of this T cell receptor (beta chain) was carried out in a study of T cells after yellow fever vaccination. The overall study: Preparation of the low-cell-number fractions used SMART-Seq v4 Ultra Low Input. Study-level findings and limits: Sorted repertoires could include abundant contaminating clonotypes from bulk cells. Clonotypes appearing in both CD4 and CD8 compartments existed, and their share was small.

This clonotype was observed a handful of times. The 5'RACE template-switching step produced TCR cDNA and added a universal primer site and UMIs. In TCRdb, the 5' RACE reads were re-called with MiXCR into one record per CDR3 protein. The data hold about 52,000 distinct CDR3 sequences, with approximately 6.6% observed a single time. CDR3 length: 19 residues. Unmatched junction bases numbered 8, after V lost 0 bases and J lost 1 base. CDR1 is MGHRA, CDR2 YSYEKL, per germline. The clonotype was recovered from a man between 18 and 29 years old who received the YFV17D yellow fever vaccine. The specimen comprised CD8+ T cells not binding an NS4B(214-222) dextramer, sorted from PBMCs, sampled roughly 45 days after the first yellow fever vaccination. The chain has TRBV4-1 and TRBJ2-1; TRBD1 matches at 11 bases. The CDR3 sequence is CASSQDHWTGGRSYNEQFF. In DNA, the CDR3 is TGCGCCAGCAGCCAAGATCACTGGACAGGGGGCAGGTCCTACAATGAGCAGTTCTTC.